What follows are 32 T cell receptor beta chains derived from one specimen sequenced in a study of neurological immune-mediated disorders (dated by TCRdb to the late 2010s). The receptor library was made with 5' RACE. TCRdb lists the instrument as Illumina HiSeq 2500. The public reads were run again by TCRdb, first through fastp at Q25 and then through MiXCR, and only productive beta chains were kept. Each entry merges the rows of one CDR3 protein and shows their most common DNA and genes. The sample table shows 120,000 or so distinct CDR3 sequences, and about 3.4% are seen once. The ten largest clones represent about 1.2% of the sample. Sequenced input: PBMCs. The receptor source for this set is a woman younger than 45 with multiple sclerosis.

Turning to this clonotype: The junction differs from germline at one of its ends, possibly a read error. The chain has TRBV20-1 and TRBJ2-1; the D gene is possibly TRBD2 (7 bases). The germline CDR1 and CDR2 sequences are DFQATT and SNEGSKA (reference sequence). This CDR3 is 14 amino acids long. The CDR3 spells CSARGGGHWAEKFF. The CDR3, as DNA: TGCAGTGCTAGAGGGGGGGGGCACTGGGCTGAGAAGTTCTTC.

The chain recombines TRBV5-6 with TRBJ1-4; D perhaps matches TRBD1 (6 bases). V dropped 4 bases and J dropped 5 bases, with 12 bases sitting between them. CDR3 length: 14 residues. Germline CDR1 SGHDT, CDR2 YYEEEE. For the CDR3, the DNA is TGTGCCAGCAGCCCCGGACAGTCGAATGAAAAACTGTTTTTT. It encodes CASSPGQSNEKLFF. Filled out from reference TRBV5-6 and TRBJ1-4, the complete variable domain reads DAGVTQSPTHLIKTRGQQVTLRCSPKSGHDTVSWYQQALGQGPQFIFQYYEEEERQRGNFPDRFSGHQFPNYSSELNVNALLLGDSALYLCASSPGQSNEKLFFGSGTQLSVL.

This clonotype appeared many times. The chain is built from TRBV10-2 and TRBJ2-5; no definite D call. Germline V gene lookup returns CDR1 WSHSY and CDR2 SAAADI. The CDR3 spans 10 residues. V lost 3 bases, J lost 7 bases, and 3 bases lay in between. The CDR3 loop reads CASSEGTQYF. The CDR3 nucleotides read TGCGCCAGCAGTGAAGGGACCCAGTACTTC.

This clonotype was detected ten times or more. The chain uses TRBV20-1 and TRBJ1-1; 9 nucleotides align to TRBD1. With V trimmed by 1 base and J by 0 bases, 6 bases remained unmatched. In germline, CDR1 is DFQATT, CDR2 SNEGSKA (reference sequence). The CDR3 loop spans 16 amino acids. The CDR3 spells CSARGQGVILNTEAFF. The CDR3 DNA is TGCAGTGCTAGAGGACAGGGGGTAATCTTGAACACTGAAGCTTTCTTT.

This clonotype was found many times. This sequence joins TRBV6-2 or TRBV6-3 and TRBJ2-1, with D perhaps TRBD2 (6 bases). V was cut by 2 bases and J by 7 bases, with 21 bases left in between. Germline V gene lookup returns CDR1 MNHEY and CDR2 SVGEGT. The CDR3 length is 17 residues. This CDR3 reads CASSYPLRGSGLNEQFF. The CDR3 DNA reads TGTGCCAGCAGTTACCCCCTACGGGGGAGCGGTCTGAATGAGCAGTTCTTC.

Many counts were recorded for this clonotype. The chain uses TRBV6-6 and TRBJ2-1; D is ambiguous. The V gene lost 0 bases and the J gene lost 7 bases, with 10 bases spanning the gap. Germline values: CDR1 MNHNY, CDR2 SVGAGI (reference sequence). CDR3 length: 14 amino acids. The CDR3 nucleotides are TGTGCCAGCAGTTACTCCGAGGTAGCTAATGAGCAGTTCTTC. Translated: CASSYSEVANEQFF.

This clonotype showed up many times. The genes are TRBV10-2 and TRBJ2-7, with no clear D. The CDR3 spans 13 residues. Germline V CDR1 and CDR2: WSHSY, SAAADI. Trimming took 0 bases from V and 2 from J, leaving 5 bases between them. The chain's CDR3 is CASSESYPYEQYF. The DNA of the CDR3 is TGCGCCAGCAGTGAGTCCTACCCCTACGAGCAGTACTTC.

This clonotype was picked up many times. The chain uses TRBV29-1 and TRBJ2-1; 9 nucleotides align to TRBD1. The V gene end was trimmed by 7 bases and the J gene end by 4 bases; junction bases not matched to a gene: 2. Germline CDR1 and CDR2: SQVTM and ANQGSEA. This CDR3 is 12 amino acids long. CDR3 sequence reads: CSADRGYNEQFF. For the CDR3, the DNA is TGCAGCGCTGACAGGGGGTACAATGAGCAGTTCTTC.

The sample holds many counts of this clonotype. The rearrangement links TRBV5-6 to TRBJ2-1; TRBD2 matches at 9 bases. Germline-derived CDR1 and CDR2 are SGHDT and YYEEEE. V was pared by 0 bases and J by 3 bases, with 4 bases of the junction left unmatched. CDR3 length equals 16 residues. The CDR3 DNA is TGTGCCAGCAGCTTGGCCAGCGGGGGGATCTACAATGAGCAGTTCTTC. Its translation is CASSLASGGIYNEQFF.

This clonotype has a count of ten or more. The CDR3 nucleotides read TGTGCCAGCAGCGTAGATCCCGAACAACATGGAGGCGAGCAGTACTTC. It encodes CASSVDPEQHGGEQYF. The chain is built from TRBV9 and TRBJ2-7; tentative D call: TRBD2 (5 bases). Trimming shortened V by 0 bases and J by 6 bases, and 19 bases separated the two germline ends. The CDR3 is made up of 16 amino acids. Germline V gene sequence: CDR1 SGDLS, CDR2 YYNGEE.

Ten or more counts support this clonotype. DNA for the CDR3: TGTGCCTGGAGGGGAGGGCTAGCGGGGCCCTACGAGCAGTACTTC. Translating it yields CAWRGGLAGPYEQYF. The chain carries TRBV30 and TRBJ2-7, with 9 bases identical to TRBD2. V shed 3 bases and J 2 bases; nucleotides not matched to a gene: 8. Germline CDR1 reads GTSNPN; CDR2 reads SVGIG (reference sequence). The CDR3 totals 15 residues.

Ten or more counts support this clonotype. CDR3 sequence reads: CASSLFAGAEQYF. As DNA, the CDR3 is TGTGCCAGCAGCCTCTTCGCAGGGGCCGAGCAGTACTTC. The rearrangement links TRBV7-8 to TRBJ2-7; the D gene is possibly TRBD1 (6 bases). The CDR3 contains 13 residues. V was cut by 5 bases and J by 6 bases, with 14 bases left in between. The germline V gene has CDR1 SGHVS and CDR2 FQNEAQ.

This clonotype was seen repeatedly, ten times or more. This chain uses TRBV5-1 with TRBJ1-1; D is uncertain. This CDR3 has 13 residues. Trimming cost V 2 bases and J 1 base, with 6 bases left between them. Germline V gives CDR1 SGHRS, CDR2 YFSETQ. The CDR3 region is CASSFWGNTEAFF. The CDR3 DNA sequence: TGCGCCAGCAGCTTTTGGGGGAACACTGAAGCTTTCTTT.

This clonotype was seen repeatedly, ten times or more. V gene TRBV12-3 or TRBV12-4 combines with J gene TRBJ1-1; D is possibly TRBD1 (5 bases). The CDR3 totals 14 residues. V was pared by 7 bases and J by 0 bases, with 12 bases between. The CDR3 region has the DNA TGTGCCAGCACCTTCGGACAATTGAACACTGAAGCTTTCTTT. It codes for CASTFGQLNTEAFF.

This clonotype was seen repeatedly, ten times or more. The chain links TRBV10-3 to TRBJ2-5; TRBD1 agrees at 7 bases. Trimming cost V 0 bases and J 2 bases; bases outside gene matches: 3. This CDR3 region has 15 residues. Germline CDR1 is ENHRY and CDR2 is SYGVKD. CDR3 protein: CAISESKTGQETQYF. The CDR3 DNA reads as TGTGCCATCAGTGAGTCTAAGACAGGGCAAGAGACCCAGTACTTC.

This clonotype was counted at least ten times. The rearrangement uses TRBV12-3 or TRBV12-4 and TRBJ2-1, with 13 positions matching TRBD2. The CDR3 sequence is 16 residues long. V dropped 5 bases and J dropped 4; count of bases not matched to a gene: 5. Here the CDR3 reads CASSPTSGRSYNEQFF. CDR3 nucleotides: TGTGCCAGCAGTCCGACTAGCGGGAGGAGTTACAATGAGCAGTTCTTC.

This clonotype was seen repeatedly, ten times or more. V and J are TRBV29-1 and TRBJ1-2, with D unresolved. The length of the CDR3 is 13 residues. V dropped 7 bases and J dropped 0 bases, with 12 bases sitting between them. The germline V gene has CDR1 SQVTM and CDR2 ANQGSEA. CDR3 sequence (DNA): TGCAGCGCCCGGGTGGTACCTAACTATGGCTACACCTTC. This sequence encodes CSARVVPNYGYTF.

This clonotype was detected many times. The chain combines TRBV12-3 or TRBV12-4 with TRBJ1-5; no firm D call. The CDR3 loop spans 16 amino acids. V gave up 0 bases and J gave up 4 bases, with 13 bases separating them. CDR3 coding DNA: TGTGCCAGCAGTTTAGCGCTAACAGTTGTGAATCAGCCCCAGCATTTT. Translated: CASSLALTVVNQPQHF.

This clonotype was seen at least ten times. The rearrangement joins TRBV5-6 to TRBJ2-3; possibly TRBD1 for D (5 bases). CDR1 SGHDT and CDR2 YYEEEE come from the germline V gene. V dropped 2 bases and J dropped 1 base, with 11 bases sitting between them. This CDR3 is built from 15 residues. The CDR3 here is CASSFRVWGTDTQYF. The DNA for the CDR3 is TGTGCCAGCAGCTTCAGGGTGTGGGGCACAGATACGCAGTATTTT.

This clonotype was found many times. The chain links TRBV5-6 to TRBJ1-2; no clear D. This CDR3 is built from 16 residues. Germline-derived CDR1 and CDR2 are SGHDT and YYEEEE. The V gene lost 0 bases and the J gene lost 4 bases, with 16 bases spanning the gap. The DNA for the CDR3 is TGTGCCAGCAGCTTGGGTTCTGTCTCCCCCCTCTATGGCTACACCTTC. Protein: CASSLGSVSPLYGYTF.

This clonotype was counted many times. V is TRBV12-3 or TRBV12-4 and J is TRBJ2-1, with 12 positions matching TRBD2. The CDR3 length is 16 residues. The junction had 10 bases not matched to a gene; V was cut back by 5 bases and J by 8 bases. Written as DNA, the CDR3 is TGTGCCAGCAGTCTCTGGCTAGCGGGAGGGCCGGATGAGCAGTTCTTC. It encodes CASSLWLAGGPDEQFF.

This clonotype was counted at least ten times. The gene calls are TRBV7-2 and TRBJ1-2; 9 nucleotides align to TRBD1. This CDR3 has 18 amino acids. From germline, CDR1 is SGHTA and CDR2 FQGNSA. V lost 6 bases to trimming and J lost 3 bases; unmatched junction nucleotides: 17. DNA of the CDR3: TGTGCCAGCAGTTTTACTCCGGGACAGGGTTCCGCGGACTATGGCTACACCTTC. This translates into CASSFTPGQGSADYGYTF. Complete variable domain (other parts from reference TRBV7-2 and TRBJ1-2): GAGVSQSPSNKVTEKGKDVELRCDPISGHTALYWYRQSLGQGLEFLIYFQGNSAPDKSGLPSDRFSAERTGGSVSTLTIQRTQQEDSAVYLCASSFTPGQGSADYGYTFGSGTRLTVV.

This clonotype was picked up many times. The chain links TRBV5-1 to TRBJ1-1; TRBD1 might be the D (5 bases). The germline V gene encodes CDR1 SGHRS and CDR2 YFSETQ. With 2 bases removed from V and 4 bases from J, the gap between germline ends came to 15 bases. CDR3 length: 15 amino acids. CDR3 sequence reads: CASSLSPGSGTEAFF. The CDR3 DNA reads TGCGCCAGCAGCTTATCCCCAGGGTCGGGCACTGAAGCTTTCTTT.

The table lists this clonotype with many counts. The chain joins TRBV5-1 to TRBJ1-4, with D unresolved. This CDR3 comprises 15 residues. Germline values: CDR1 SGHRS, CDR2 YFSETQ. Trimming cost V 1 base and J 8 bases, with 15 bases left between them. This CDR3 reads CASSLNSGVGEKLFF. In DNA form, the CDR3 reads TGCGCCAGCAGCTTGAATAGCGGGGTAGGAGAAAAACTGTTTTTT.

This clonotype was counted many times. This chain connects TRBV15 to TRBJ1-1; the D gene is possibly TRBD1 (5 bases). The CDR3 extends over 14 amino acids. V gave up 8 bases and J gave up 0 bases, with 13 bases separating them. The germline gives CDR1 LNHNV, CDR2 YYDKDF (reference sequence). CDR3 sequence: CATSYGGLNTEAFF. The CDR3 DNA reads as TGTGCCACCTCATATGGGGGATTGAACACTGAAGCTTTCTTT.

In its sample, this clonotype was seen many times. The rearrangement joins TRBV7-2 to TRBJ2-5; D possibly corresponds to TRBD2 (6 bases). Trimming pared 1 base from V and 5 bases from J, leaving 11 bases between. The CDR3 loop spans 14 amino acids. The germline gives CDR1 SGHTA, CDR2 FQGNSA. Here the CDR3 reads CASSLDRGMETQYF. CDR3 in DNA: TGTGCCAGCAGCTTAGATCGGGGGATGGAGACCCAGTACTTC.

In this sample, this clonotype turned up many times. V and J are TRBV7-2 and TRBJ2-1; a weak D match, TRBD2 (6 bases). The CDR3 is made up of 12 amino acids. Between the trimmed V and J ends, which lost 5 bases and 8 bases, there was a span of 10 bases. The germline V gene has CDR1 SGHTA and CDR2 FQGNSA. The CDR3 DNA follows: TGTGCCAGCAGCCGCCGGAGGGATGAGCAGTTCTTC. Residues: CASSRRRDEQFF.

This clonotype has a count of ten or more. The CDR3, as DNA: TGTGCCAGCAGCCACAAAGAGACCCAGTACTTC. It is translated as CASSHKETQYF. The V and J genes are TRBV7-2 and TRBJ2-5; D remains unclear. Per germline, CDR1 SGHTA and CDR2 FQGNSA. The V and J ends lost 5 bases and 3 bases respectively, with 4 bases between them. The CDR3 contains 11 residues.

In this sample, this clonotype turned up many times. This chain connects TRBV29-1 to TRBJ1-1; a possible D gene is TRBD1 (6 bases). Germline V gene lookup returns CDR1 SQVTM and CDR2 ANQGSEA. The germline V and J ends were trimmed by 6 bases and 4 bases, with 21 bases remaining between them. The CDR3 loop spans 15 amino acids. The CDR3 loop reads CSVLGGGRDSTEAFF. Written as DNA, the CDR3 is TGCAGCGTGCTTGGAGGGGGGAGGGATAGCACTGAAGCTTTCTTT. Full variable domain (outside the CDR3, taken from reference TRBV29-1 and TRBJ1-1): SAVISQKPSRDICQRGTSLTIQCQVDSQVTMMFWYRQQPGQSLTLIATANQGSEATYESGFVIDKFPISRPNLTFSTLTVSNMSPEDSSIYLCSVLGGGRDSTEAFFGQGTRLTVV.

This clonotype showed up many times. The chain uses TRBV18 and TRBJ2-5; D may be TRBD1 (6 bases). This CDR3 has 14 amino acids. V was shortened by 3 bases and J by 3 bases, with 11 bases between the two germline ends. Germline CDR1 KGHSH, CDR2 LQKENI. The CDR3 here is CASSPDRGEETQYF. CDR3 nucleotides: TGTGCCAGCTCACCGGACAGAGGAGAAGAGACCCAGTACTTC.

The chain employs TRBV18 and TRBJ1-6, with a weak D call TRBD1 (5 bases). The length of the CDR3 is 15 residues. Germline values: CDR1 KGHSH, CDR2 LQKENI. V lost 0 bases to trimming and J lost 7 bases, with 10 bases between them. CDR3 sequence reads: CASSPPAGMNSPLHF. Written as DNA, the CDR3 is TGTGCCAGCTCACCACCAGCAGGGATGAATTCACCCCTCCACTTT.

This clonotype was seen at least ten times. This chain connects TRBV6-1 to TRBJ1-1; D gene uncertain. The CDR3 extends over 13 amino acids. Germline V CDR1 and CDR2: MNHNS, SASEGT. Deletions cut 1 base from V and 2 bases from J, with 5 bases between. For the CDR3, the DNA is TGTGCCAGCAGTGAAGACTACAACACTGAAGCTTTCTTT. Its translation: CASSEDYNTEAFF.